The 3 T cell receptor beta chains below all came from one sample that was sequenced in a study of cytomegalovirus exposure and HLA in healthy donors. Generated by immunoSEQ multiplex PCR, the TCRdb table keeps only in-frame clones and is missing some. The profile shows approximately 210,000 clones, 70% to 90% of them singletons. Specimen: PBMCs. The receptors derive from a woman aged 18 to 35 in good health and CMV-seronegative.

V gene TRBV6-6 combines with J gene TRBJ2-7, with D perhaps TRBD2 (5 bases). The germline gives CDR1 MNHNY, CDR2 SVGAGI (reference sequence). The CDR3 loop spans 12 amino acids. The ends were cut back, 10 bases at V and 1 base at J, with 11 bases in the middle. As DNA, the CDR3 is TGTGCCACTGGAGGATCTTCCTACGAGCAGTACTTC. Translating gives CATGGSSYEQYF.

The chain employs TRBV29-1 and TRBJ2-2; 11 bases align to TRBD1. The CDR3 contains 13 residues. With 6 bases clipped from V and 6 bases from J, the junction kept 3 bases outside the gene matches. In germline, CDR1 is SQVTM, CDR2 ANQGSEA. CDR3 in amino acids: CSVGTGGAGELFF. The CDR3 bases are TGCAGCGTGGGGACAGGGGGGGCCGGGGAGCTGTTTTTT.

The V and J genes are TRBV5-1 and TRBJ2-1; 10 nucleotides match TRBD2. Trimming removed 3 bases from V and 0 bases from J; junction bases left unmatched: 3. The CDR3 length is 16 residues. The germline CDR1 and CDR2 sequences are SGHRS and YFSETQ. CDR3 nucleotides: TGCGCCAGCAGCTCGGGACTAGCGTACTCCTACAATGAGCAGTTCTTC. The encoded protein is CASSSGLAYSYNEQFF.